This paragraph reports one T cell receptor beta chain. Profiled with immunoSEQ multiplex PCR; TCRdb holds only in-frame clones, not every one. The sample lists hundreds of thousands of clones; less than 75% were seen once. This specimen belongs to a study of cytotoxic CD8 clonotypes in ibrutinib-treated CLL. The CDR3 has 15 amino acids. The V gene's germline CDR1 is LGHNA and CDR2 YSLEER. V lost 4 bases and J 0 bases, leaving 13 bases between the germline ends. The source was PBMCs, collected after 24 months of ibrutinib treatment. The chain links TRBV4-3 to TRBJ2-7, with D perhaps TRBD2 (6 bases). This receptor was taken from a human donor with chronic lymphocytic leukemia. The CDR3 DNA reads as TGCGCCAGCAGCCCCGGAGGGCAGGGCTCCTACGAGCAGTACTTC. Its protein is CASSPGGQGSYEQYF.